Below, 32 T cell receptor beta chains from the same sample are listed, as sequenced in a study of memory CD4+ T cells and cytomegalovirus serostatus. Using immunoSEQ multiplex PCR, the repertoire was profiled, and TCRdb retains in-frame clones only, with some absent. The table lists approximately 46,000 clones, around 77% of them singletons, with under 0.7% in the top ten. The sort gate was single viable CD3+CD4+CD8-CD45RO+ cells for memory CD4+ T cells. Sequencing was done on a sample of memory CD4+ T cells from blood. These receptors all stem from an adult in good health and CMV-seronegative.

V and J are TRBV9 and TRBJ2-1; D is possibly TRBD2 (5 bases). V was shortened by 4 bases and J by 10 bases, with 12 bases between the two germline ends. Germline-derived CDR1 and CDR2 are SGDLS and YYNGEE. The CDR3 extends over 12 amino acids. The CDR3 region is CASSPIRGEQFF. The CDR3 region has the DNA TGTGCCAGCAGCCCAATACGAGGGGAGCAGTTCTTC.

The CDR3 here is CASSVVGASTDTQYF. The CDR3 region has the DNA TGTGCCAGCAGCGTAGTCGGGGCTAGCACAGATACGCAGTATTTT. The V gene is TRBV9, the J gene TRBJ2-3; either TRBD1 or TRBD2 may fit D (5 bases each). V shed 0 bases and J shed 0 bases, with 8 bases lying between them. The CDR3 has 15 residues. Germline CDR1 SGDLS, CDR2 YYNGEE.

This chain connects TRBV7-2 to TRBJ1-3; a possible D gene is TRBD1 (5 bases). Germline CDR1 reads SGHTA; CDR2 reads FQGNSA. V was trimmed by 1 base and J by 8 bases, leaving 12 bases between them. The CDR3 has 14 amino acids. The CDR3 sequence is CASSLEVGGYTIYF. The CDR3 coding sequence is TGTGCCAGCAGCTTAGAAGTCGGGGGGTACACCATATATTTT.

The J gene is TRBJ1-1, the V gene TRBV5-6; D unresolved. The germline V gene encodes CDR1 SGHDT and CDR2 YYEEEE. The CDR3 loop spans 15 amino acids. The V end was cut by 4 bases, the J end by 6 bases, with 19 bases between. This CDR3 reads CASSGYGRGTPEAFF. In nucleotides, the CDR3 is TGTGCCAGCAGCGGTTATGGACGGGGTACTCCTGAAGCTTTCTTT.

The chain uses TRBV25-1 and TRBJ2-7; 12 nucleotides match TRBD1. V was clipped by 1 base and J by 0 bases; unmatched bases: 1. CDR1 is MGHDK, CDR2 SYGVNS, per germline. CDR3 size: 16 residues. The CDR3 nucleotides read TGTGCCAGCAGTGAATTGGGACAGGGGGCCTCCTACGAGCAGTACTTC. It is translated as CASSELGQGASYEQYF.

The chain combines TRBV28 with TRBJ1-3; the D gene is possibly TRBD1 (6 bases). V shed 7 bases and J shed 2 bases, with 12 bases lying between them. CDR1 and CDR2 from the germline V gene are MDHEN and SYDVKM. This CDR3 spans 14 amino acids. CDR3 amino acids: CASIGRGAGNTIYF. DNA for the CDR3: TGTGCCAGCATCGGCAGGGGTGCTGGAAACACCATATATTTT.

This sequence joins TRBV5-4 and TRBJ1-4; TRBD1 is a possible D gene (5 bases). The CDR3 spans 14 residues. The germline V gene encodes CDR1 SGHNT and CDR2 YYREEE (reference sequence). With 0 bases removed from V and 7 bases from J, the gap between germline ends came to 10 bases. The CDR3 DNA is TGTGCCAGCAGCTTGGGGGGGGTAGGTGAAAAACTGTTTTTT. Its protein product is CASSLGGVGEKLFF. The full variable domain, rest sourced from reference TRBV5-4 and TRBJ1-4, is ETGVTQSPTHLIKTRGQQVTLRCSSQSGHNTVSWYQQALGQGPQFIFQYYREEENGRGNFPPRFSGLQFPNYSSELNVNALELDDSALYLCASSLGGVGEKLFFGSGTQLSVL.

In DNA, the CDR3 is TGTGCCAGCAGTCCGCATCGGTTAGCGGGGGGCACAGATACGCAGTATTTT. The encoded protein is CASSPHRLAGGTDTQYF. J is TRBJ2-3 and V is TRBV2, with TRBD2 matching over 9 bases. Germline V lookup: CDR1 SNHLY, CDR2 FYNNEI. Losses at the gene ends were 5 bases for V and 1 base for J; bases not matched to a gene: 10. The CDR3 runs 17 residues.

This clone has a single count. This CDR3 is CASGERWTNSPLHF. CDR3 nucleotides: TGTGCCAGCGGGGAAAGGTGGACTAATTCACCCCTCCACTTT. V gene TRBV6-5 combines with J gene TRBJ1-6, with D uncertain. The length of the CDR3 is 14 residues. Germline CDR1 is MNHEY and CDR2 is SVGAGI. The V end lost 8 bases, the J end lost 6 bases, and 14 bases lay between the germline ends.

The chain recombines TRBV29-1 with TRBJ1-1; weak D call: TRBD1 (5 bases). The CDR3 runs 12 residues. The V gene's germline CDR1 is SQVTM and CDR2 ANQGSEA. The V end was cut by 4 bases, the J end by 1 base, with 7 bases between. The CDR3 DNA reads as TGCAGCGTTGGGGGGGGGAACACTGAAGCTTTCTTT. This encodes CSVGGGNTEAFF. The full variable domain, its missing parts supplied by reference TRBV29-1 and TRBJ1-1, is SAVISQKPSRDICQRGTSLTIQCQVDSQVTMMFWYRQQPGQSLTLIATANQGSEATYESGFVIDKFPISRPNLTFSTLTVSNMSPEDSSIYLCSVGGGNTEAFFGQGTRLTVV.

The gene calls are TRBV29-1 and TRBJ2-7, with D perhaps TRBD1 (5 bases). The CDR3 runs 14 residues. Germline V gene lookup returns CDR1 SQVTM and CDR2 ANQGSEA. The CDR3 sequence is CTSVSKGSVWEQYF. The CDR3 DNA reads TGCACCAGCGTATCAAAGGGGTCCGTCTGGGAGCAGTACTTC.

This chain connects TRBV7-3 to TRBJ1-1; D not certain. Per germline, CDR1 SGHTA and CDR2 FQGTGA. V lost 5 bases and J lost 2, with 9 bases in between. The CDR3 spans 13 residues. The CDR3 coding sequence is TGTGCCAGCAGCCCCTATCTTAACACTGAAGCTTTCTTT. Protein sequence: CASSPYLNTEAFF.

The rearrangement links TRBV5-1 to TRBJ2-5; D is undetermined. The V and J ends lost 5 bases and 4 bases respectively, with 12 bases between them. The CDR3 runs 13 residues. Germline-derived CDR1 and CDR2 are SGHRS and YFSETQ. The CDR3 reads CASRPGPGETQYF. The CDR3 DNA reads TGCGCCAGCAGGCCAGGCCCCGGAGAGACCCAGTACTTC.

The chain joins TRBV6-1 to TRBJ1-1; no clear D gene. The V gene lost 4 bases and the J gene lost 1 base, with 13 bases spanning the gap. The germline gives CDR1 MNHNS, CDR2 SASEGT. The CDR3 covers 15 residues. CDR3 DNA sequence: TGTGCCAGCAGTGCTTTGCTCTCAGAGAACACTGAAGCTTTCTTT. Translation gives CASSALLSENTEAFF.

This rearrangement joins TRBV5-1 to TRBJ2-1, with TRBD1 as a possible D gene (6 bases). Deletions cut 0 bases from V and 6 bases from J, with 7 bases between. The CDR3 sequence is 13 residues long. Looked up from germline, CDR1 is SGHRS and CDR2 is YFSETQ. The CDR3 reads CASSLAGVNEQFF. DNA of the CDR3: TGCGCCAGCAGCTTGGCAGGGGTCAATGAGCAGTTCTTC.

The V gene is TRBV29-1, the J gene TRBJ2-3, with TRBD1 identical over 10 bases. In germline, CDR1 is SQVTM, CDR2 ANQGSEA. V was clipped by 7 bases and J by 4 bases; unmatched bases: 8. This CDR3 is built from 14 residues. CDR3 nucleotides: TGCAGCGCAGAGGGACAGGGGAATGCAGATACGCAGTATTTT. As protein: CSAEGQGNADTQYF.

This chain uses TRBV30 with TRBJ2-3; no firm D call. The V gene lost 5 bases and the J gene lost 3 bases, with 15 bases spanning the gap. The CDR3 contains 14 residues. Per germline, CDR1 GTSNPN and CDR2 SVGIG (reference sequence). Here the CDR3 reads CAWSRLVGTDTQYF. CDR3 nucleotide sequence: TGTGCCTGGTCCCGCCTAGTCGGTACAGATACGCAGTATTTT.

V is TRBV15 and J is TRBJ2-7; either TRBD1 or TRBD2 may supply D (5 bases each). The germline gives CDR1 LNHNV, CDR2 YYDKDF (reference sequence). The CDR3 length is 15 residues. V dropped 5 bases and J dropped 2 bases, with 16 bases sitting between them. In DNA, the CDR3 is TGTGCCACCAGCCCGCGAACGAGGGGTACCTACGAGCAGTACTTC. This sequence encodes CATSPRTRGTYEQYF.

The rearrangement links TRBV5-4 to TRBJ2-5; 10 bases fit TRBD2. Germline CDR1 and CDR2: SGHNT and YYREEE (reference sequence). This CDR3 is 15 amino acids long. After removal of 0 bases from V and 5 bases from J, the junction contained 4 bases not matched to a gene. CDR3 protein: CASSLERGGHETQYF. The CDR3 DNA sequence: TGTGCCAGCAGCTTGGAGCGGGGGGGCCATGAGACCCAGTACTTC.

This clone turned up a few times. This rearrangement joins TRBV7-9 to TRBJ1-2; D is possibly TRBD1 (5 bases). The length of the CDR3 is 15 residues. V was trimmed by 2 bases and J by 6 bases, leaving 16 bases between them. Germline CDR1 is SEHNR and CDR2 is FQNEAQ (reference sequence). Written as DNA, the CDR3 is TGTGCCAGCAGCTTATTGGGGTCACAGGAAAATGGCTACACCTTC. The encoded protein is CASSLLGSQENGYTF.

This chain links TRBV19 with TRBJ1-2; no clear D. This CDR3 comprises 13 residues. The germline V and J ends were trimmed by 6 bases and 0 bases, with 8 bases remaining between them. Germline V gene data show CDR1 as LNHDA and CDR2 as SQIVND (reference sequence). Here the CDR3 DNA reads TGTGCCAGTAGCCAGGATCCTAACTATGGCTACACCTTC. Its translation is CASSQDPNYGYTF.

A word on this clone: The junction departs from the called germline gene at one end, perhaps through a read error. The chain has TRBV6-1 and TRBJ2-1; D gene unclear. The CDR3 totals 14 residues. Germline values: CDR1 MNHNS, CDR2 SASEGT. The CDR3 sequence is CASSHAETYDEQFF. The CDR3 DNA is TGTGCCAGCAGCCACGCCGAGACCTACGATGAGCAGTTCTTC.

In this sample, this clone is medium-sized. The V gene is TRBV18, the J gene TRBJ1-5, with 8 bases aligning to TRBD1. The CDR3 has 15 amino acids. The germline V gene has CDR1 KGHSH and CDR2 LQKENI. J was trimmed by 6 bases and V by 3 bases; bases with no gene match: 7. The CDR3 nucleotides are TGTGCCAGCTCACCCGGACAGGGAATCGCTCAGCCCCAGCATTTT. It translates to CASSPGQGIAQPQHF.

J is TRBJ2-2 and V is TRBV5-4, with 8 bases identical to TRBD2. Trimming took 1 base from V and 3 from J; bases not matched to a gene: 5. The CDR3 is 16 residues long. The germline V gene has CDR1 SGHNT and CDR2 YYREEE (reference sequence). In DNA form, the CDR3 reads TGTGCCAGCAGCTTGATCGGGGGGGCTGACACCGGGGAGCTGTTTTTT. Its protein product is CASSLIGGADTGELFF.

This chain links TRBV5-1 with TRBJ2-7; D unclear. Germline values: CDR1 SGHRS, CDR2 YFSETQ. Trimming took 1 base from V and 0 from J, leaving 17 bases between them. The length of the CDR3 is 17 residues. CDR3 DNA: TGCGCCAGCAGCTTGTCGGTTACAGAACCACTCTCCTACGAGCAGTACTTC. Translated, it gives CASSLSVTEPLSYEQYF. Full variable domain (remainder filled in from reference TRBV5-1 and TRBJ2-7): KAGVTQTPRYLIKTRGQQVTLSCSPISGHRSVSWYQQTPGQGLQFLFEYFSETQRNKGNFPGRFSGRQFSNSRSEMNVSTLELGDSALYLCASSLSVTEPLSYEQYFGPGTRLTVT.

The V gene is TRBV7-3, the J gene TRBJ2-3; D not resolved. The length of the CDR3 is 13 residues. V was shortened by 8 bases and J by 2 bases, with 11 bases between the two germline ends. Germline V CDR1 and CDR2: SGHTA, FQGTGA. CDR3 in amino acids: CASARLFTDTQYF. The CDR3 DNA reads TGTGCCAGCGCCAGGTTATTCACAGATACGCAGTATTTT.

V is TRBV4-2 and J is TRBJ1-1; TRBD1 matches 7 bases. V was clipped by 0 bases and J by 4 bases; unmatched bases: 8. CDR1 and CDR2 from the germline V gene are LGHNA and YNFKEQ. This CDR3 has 16 amino acids. CDR3 region: CASSQDFGTESTEAFF. In nucleotides, the CDR3 is TGTGCCAGCAGCCAAGATTTCGGGACAGAGTCCACTGAAGCTTTCTTT.

The V and J genes are TRBV27 and TRBJ1-5; D perhaps matches TRBD1 (6 bases). The CDR3 is 15 residues long. From germline, CDR1 is MNHEY and CDR2 SMNVEV (reference sequence). The V gene lost 0 bases and the J gene lost 3 bases, with 9 bases spanning the gap. CDR3 residues: CASSLSTGLNQPQHF. The CDR3 coding sequence is TGTGCCAGCAGTTTATCGACAGGCCTCAATCAGCCCCAGCATTTT.

V and J are TRBV6-4 and TRBJ1-2; D is ambiguous. Germline V gene lookup returns CDR1 MRHNA and CDR2 SNTAGT. This CDR3 spans 13 amino acids. V lost 0 bases, J lost 8 bases, and 10 bases lay in between. The DNA of the CDR3 is TGTGCCAGCAGTGACTCATCCGGGAAAGGCTACACCTTC. Encoded protein: CASSDSSGKGYTF.

This chain connects TRBV6-5 to TRBJ1-5; 7 bases map to TRBD1. The trim removed 5 bases at V and 3 bases at J, leaving 7 bases unmatched. The CDR3 is 15 residues long. Per the germline V gene, CDR1 is MNHEY and CDR2 is SVGAGI. Written as DNA, the CDR3 is TGTGCCAGCAGTACCCGGACAGGTAACAATCAGCCCCAGCATTTT. Residues: CASSTRTGNNQPQHF.

The chain carries TRBV5-4 and TRBJ2-7; 7 nucleotides line up with TRBD2. J lost 0 bases, V lost 4 bases, and 7 bases had no gene match. Germline CDR1 reads SGHNT; CDR2 reads YYREEE (reference sequence). This CDR3 contains 15 residues. CDR3 residues: CASSSGTHNSYEQYF. For the CDR3, the DNA is TGTGCCAGCAGCAGCGGGACCCATAACTCCTACGAGCAGTACTTC.

J is TRBJ1-1 and V is TRBV18; D uncertain. CDR1 KGHSH and CDR2 LQKENI come from the germline V gene. The CDR3 spans 13 residues. The V gene lost 1 base and the J gene lost 8 bases, with 11 bases spanning the gap. In DNA form, the CDR3 reads TGTGCCAGCTCACCACGCGGGGAAGGGGAAGCTTTCTTT. Amino acid sequence: CASSPRGEGEAFF.